This TCR beta chain appears in the sequencing data of a study of early T cells in non-severe SARS-CoV-2 infection. The TCR library protocol was used to attach unique molecular identifiers. These identifiers were attached to individual cDNA molecules. TCRdb recomputed calls from the 5' RACE reads with MiXCR, one row per CDR3 protein. The sample lists about 120,000 distinct CDR3 sequences, roughly 12% occurring once. This clonotype has a count of ten or more. This receptor was obtained from an adult who was a healthcare worker with PCR-confirmed SARS-CoV-2 infection or an uninfected control (not recorded which). The sequences come from whole blood, collected at baseline.

As DNA, the CDR3 is TGTGCCAGCAGCTCCAGGGTACTGGGGACCGGGGAGCTGTTTTTT. Translated, it gives CASSSRVLGTGELFF. The genes are TRBV11-1 and TRBJ2-2, with a tentative D call TRBD1 (5 bases). V lost 4 bases to trimming and J lost 5 bases, with 14 bases between them. Germline-derived CDR1 and CDR2 are SGHAT and FQDESV (reference sequence). The CDR3 contains 15 residues.